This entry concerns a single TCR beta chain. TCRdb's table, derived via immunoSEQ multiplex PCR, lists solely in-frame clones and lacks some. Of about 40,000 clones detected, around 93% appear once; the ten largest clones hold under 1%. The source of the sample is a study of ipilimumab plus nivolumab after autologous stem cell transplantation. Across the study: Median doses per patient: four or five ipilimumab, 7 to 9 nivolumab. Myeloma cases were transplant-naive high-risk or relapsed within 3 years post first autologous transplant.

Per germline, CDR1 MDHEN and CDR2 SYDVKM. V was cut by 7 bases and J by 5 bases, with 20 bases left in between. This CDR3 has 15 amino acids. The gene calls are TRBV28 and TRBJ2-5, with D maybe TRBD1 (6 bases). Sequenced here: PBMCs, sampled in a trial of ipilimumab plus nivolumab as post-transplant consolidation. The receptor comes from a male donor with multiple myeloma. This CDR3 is CASTGRGLGGETQYF. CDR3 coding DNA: TGTGCCAGCACTGGTAGGGGGTTAGGGGGTGAGACCCAGTACTTC.